This note documents a single T cell receptor beta chain sequence. Trimming left V 5 bases short and J 4 bases short, with 14 bases between. The CDR3 covers 14 residues. The V gene's germline CDR1 is LGHDT and CDR2 YNNKEL (reference sequence). This specimen comes from a study of blood T cell repertoires in COVID-19. Study context: Sources were T cells, B-cell-depleted T cells, or PBMCs; the material itself was cDNA or gDNA.

The protocol was immunoSEQ multiplex PCR, while the TCRdb copy is restricted to in-frame clones and leaves out a portion. This table has 60,000 to 65,000 clones, 77% appearing once. The source is a human donor in a cohort sampled during active COVID-19. Source material: peripheral blood. This rearrangement joins TRBV3-1 (or the pseudogene TRBV3-2) to TRBJ1-2, with D possibly TRBD1 on 6 matching bases. CDR3 amino acids: CASSYLGGLYGYTF. Here the CDR3 DNA reads TGTGCCAGCAGCTACCTTGGGGGCCTCTATGGCTACACCTTC.